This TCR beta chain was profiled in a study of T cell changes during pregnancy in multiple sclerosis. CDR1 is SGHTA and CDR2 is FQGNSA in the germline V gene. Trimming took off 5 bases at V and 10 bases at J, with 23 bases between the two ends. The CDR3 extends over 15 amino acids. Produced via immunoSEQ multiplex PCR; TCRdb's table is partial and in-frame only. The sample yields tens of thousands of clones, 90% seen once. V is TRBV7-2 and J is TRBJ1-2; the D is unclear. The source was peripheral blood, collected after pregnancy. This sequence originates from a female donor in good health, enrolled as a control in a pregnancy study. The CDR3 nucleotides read TGTGCCAGCAGCCTCCCCGGTATGGCAGGCCGAGACTACACCTTC. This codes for CASSLPGMAGRDYTF.